A single sample gave rise to the 32 T cell receptor beta chains below, sequenced in a study of blood T cell repertoires in COVID-19. TCRdb's table, derived via immunoSEQ multiplex PCR, lists solely in-frame clones and lacks some. The data show 130,000 or so clones, 80% seen once. The source material was peripheral blood. The receptor set was obtained from a human donor in a cohort sampled during active COVID-19.

V is TRBV6-5 and J is TRBJ1-3; tentatively, D is TRBD1 (5 bases). The CDR3 length is 15 residues. Germline-derived CDR1 and CDR2 are MNHEY and SVGAGI. V was shortened by 6 bases and J by 0 bases, with 12 bases between the two germline ends. The CDR3 sequence is CASSRRQSSGNTIYF. In DNA, the CDR3 is TGTGCCAGCAGCCGCCGACAGAGCTCTGGAAACACCATATATTTT.

The rearrangement joins TRBV4-1 to TRBJ2-1; TRBD1 agrees at 10 bases. V dropped 0 bases and J dropped 6; count of bases not matched to a gene: 5. The CDR3 runs 16 residues. Germline CDR1 MGHRA, CDR2 YSYEKL. In DNA form, the CDR3 reads TGCGCCAGCAGCCAAGATGTGGGACAGGGGAGCAATGAGCAGTTCTTC. It encodes CASSQDVGQGSNEQFF.

This clone ranks as large (0.1 to 1%). V is TRBV19 and J is TRBJ2-7; TRBD2 might be the D (6 bases). This CDR3 contains 13 residues. V dropped 6 bases and J dropped 6 bases, with 15 bases sitting between them. The germline V gene has CDR1 LNHDA and CDR2 SQIVND (reference sequence). As DNA, the CDR3 is TGTGCCAGTAGCCTCGGAGGGGTAGGCGAGCAGTACTTC. This translates into CASSLGGVGEQYF.

This clone was observed a few times. The J gene is TRBJ2-7, the V gene TRBV10-3, with D possibly matching TRBD1 (6 bases). CDR3 size: 13 residues. Germline V lookup: CDR1 ENHRY, CDR2 SYGVKD. The V and J ends lost 4 bases and 0 bases respectively, with 7 bases between them. As DNA, the CDR3 is TGTGCCATCAGTGGGGGGCACTCCTACGAGCAGTACTTC. It is translated as CAISGGHSYEQYF.

The chain couples TRBV19 to TRBJ1-4, with TRBD1 as a possible D gene (5 bases). The CDR3 runs to 13 residues. Germline CDR1 reads LNHDA; CDR2 reads SQIVND (reference sequence). Trimming shortened V by 3 bases and J by 8 bases, and 10 bases separated the two germline ends. The CDR3 region is CASSIRDREKLFF. The DNA of the CDR3 is TGTGCCAGTAGTATCAGGGATCGAGAAAAACTGTTTTTT.

This clone has more than one count but fewer than ten. This sequence joins TRBV10-3 and TRBJ1-3; D is unclear. CDR1 is ENHRY, CDR2 SYGVKD, per germline. Trimming took 0 bases from V and 0 from J, leaving 12 bases between them. The CDR3 sequence is 17 residues long. The CDR3 DNA follows: TGTGCCATCAGTGAGTCGACTATGCGTCTCTCTGGAAACACCATATATTTT. Translation gives CAISESTMRLSGNTIYF.

V is TRBV5-1 and J is TRBJ1-1, with 10 positions matching TRBD1. The germline V gene has CDR1 SGHRS and CDR2 YFSETQ. With 4 bases clipped from V and 10 bases from J, the junction kept 10 bases outside the gene matches. This CDR3 contains 14 residues. The CDR3 spells CASSPLDRGVGAFF. CDR3 DNA sequence: TGCGCCAGCAGCCCTCTGGACAGGGGGGTTGGAGCTTTCTTT.

The genes are TRBV2 and TRBJ1-6, with 8 bases fitting TRBD1. Germline lookup yields CDR1 SNHLY and CDR2 FYNNEI. This CDR3 is 15 amino acids long. Trimming cost V 5 bases and J 7 bases; bases outside gene matches: 7. CDR3 sequence: CASSLTGAENSPLHF. CDR3 nucleotide sequence: TGTGCCAGCAGTTTGACAGGGGCGGAAAATTCACCCCTCCACTTT. Drawing the rest from reference TRBV2 and TRBJ1-6, the complete variable domain is EPEVTQTPSHQVTQMGQEVILRCVPISNHLYFYWYRQILGQKVEFLVSFYNNEISEKSEIFDDQFSVERPDGSNFTLKIRSTKLEDSAMYFCASSLTGAENSPLHFGNGTRLTVT.

The chain recombines TRBV7-9 with TRBJ1-2; 7 bases fit TRBD1. Germline lookup yields CDR1 SEHNR and CDR2 FQNEAQ (reference sequence). The V and J ends lost 5 bases and 3 bases, in that order; junction bases with no gene match: 9. The CDR3 runs to 15 residues. CDR3 loop: CASSLVDREDYGYTF. For the CDR3, the DNA is TGTGCCAGCAGCCTCGTCGACAGGGAGGACTATGGCTACACCTTC. Full variable domain (rest looked up from reference TRBV7-9 and TRBJ1-2): DTGVSQNPRHKITKRGQNVTFRCDPISEHNRLYWYRQTLGQGPEFLTYFQNEAQLEKSRLLSDRFSAERPKGSFSTLEIQRTEQGDSAMYLCASSLVDREDYGYTFGSGTRLTVV.

This chain links TRBV24-1 with TRBJ2-2; D is unclear. Trimming removed 8 bases at V and 5 bases at J, with 11 bases between. The CDR3 consists of 13 residues. Germline V CDR1 and CDR2: KGHDR, SFDVKD. The CDR3 nucleotides read TGTGCCACCAACCCCTCCGGGACCGGGGAGCTGTTTTTT. This encodes CATNPSGTGELFF.

V is TRBV6-5 and J is TRBJ1-2; no clear D gene. With 7 bases removed from V and 3 bases from J, the gap between germline ends came to 15 bases. This CDR3 is 14 amino acids long. Germline CDR1 is MNHEY and CDR2 is SVGAGI. CDR3 sequence: CASTPTRGYYGYTF. In DNA, the CDR3 is TGTGCCAGCACCCCGACCCGAGGGTACTATGGCTACACCTTC.

The chain uses TRBV18 and TRBJ2-3; 10 bases align to TRBD1. This CDR3 is built from 17 residues. Germline assignment: CDR1 KGHSH and CDR2 LQKENI. Trimming removed 3 bases from V and 3 bases from J; junction bases left unmatched: 9. The CDR3 region is CASSPGQGGFTTDTQYF. DNA for the CDR3: TGTGCCAGCTCACCCGGACAGGGGGGGTTTACAACAGATACGCAGTATTTT.

This chain links TRBV5-6 with TRBJ2-2; 9 nucleotides match TRBD1. The junction had 9 bases not matched to a gene; V was cut back by 4 bases and J by 5 bases. CDR3 length: 16 residues. Germline assignment: CDR1 SGHDT and CDR2 YYEEEE. The CDR3 nucleotides are TGTGCCAGCAGCCCCGACAGGGGGACAGGTACCGGGGAGCTGTTTTTT. It is translated as CASSPDRGTGTGELFF. Using reference TRBV5-6 and TRBJ2-2 for the parts outside the CDR3, the full variable domain is DAGVTQSPTHLIKTRGQQVTLRCSPKSGHDTVSWYQQALGQGPQFIFQYYEEEERQRGNFPDRFSGHQFPNYSSELNVNALLLGDSALYLCASSPDRGTGTGELFFGEGSRLTVL.

This chain links TRBV20-1 with TRBJ2-5, with TRBD1 as a possible D gene (6 bases). In germline, CDR1 is DFQATT, CDR2 SNEGSKA (reference sequence). Deletions cut 3 bases from V and 4 bases from J, with 15 bases between. This CDR3 comprises 14 residues. In nucleotides, the CDR3 is TGCAGTGCTAGTGGATCACAGGGAAGAGAGACCCAGTACTTC. This codes for CSASGSQGRETQYF.

The table lists this clone with many counts. The rearrangement links TRBV7-9 to TRBJ1-2; D gene ambiguous. Germline CDR1 SEHNR, CDR2 FQNEAQ (reference sequence). V was trimmed by 1 base and J by 4 bases, leaving 10 bases between them. This CDR3 has 14 amino acids. CDR3 DNA: TGTGCCAGCAGCTTAGAGGCAGGTACCTATGGCTACACCTTC. Translated, it gives CASSLEAGTYGYTF.

The rearrangement uses TRBV28 and TRBJ2-5; TRBD2 might be the D (6 bases). Looked up from germline, CDR1 is MDHEN and CDR2 is SYDVKM. The length of the CDR3 is 16 residues. V gave up 4 bases and J gave up 12 bases, with 27 bases separating them. The CDR3 region is CASSSVGELGGRPEYF. CDR3 DNA sequence: TGTGCCAGCAGTTCCGTCGGGGAGCTTGGGGGGAGACCCGAGTACTTC. Drawing the rest from reference TRBV28 and TRBJ2-5, the complete variable domain is DVKVTQSSRYLVKRTGEKVFLECVQDMDHENMFWYRQDPGLGLRLIYFSYDVKMKEKGDIPEGYSVSREKKERFSLILESASTNQTSMYLCASSSVGELGGRPEYFGPGTRLLVL.

This chain joins TRBV6-5 and TRBJ2-5; TRBD2 matches at 11 bases. The V segment lost 8 bases and the J segment 5 bases; nucleotides outside the gene matches: 10. CDR1 and CDR2 from the germline V gene are MNHEY and SVGAGI. CDR3 length: 15 amino acids. The CDR3 DNA follows: TGTGCCAGCGGCCATCGACTAGCGGGATTCGAGACCCAGTACTTC. Its translation is CASGHRLAGFETQYF.

The chain joins TRBV7-9 to TRBJ2-5; a weak D match, TRBD2 (5 bases). V was pared by 6 bases and J by 4 bases, with 15 bases between. CDR3 length: 14 amino acids. The germline V gene has CDR1 SEHNR and CDR2 FQNEAQ (reference sequence). The CDR3 sequence is CASSPNSAGETQYF. The CDR3 region has the DNA TGTGCCAGCAGTCCCAATTCGGCGGGAGAGACCCAGTACTTC.

V gene TRBV7-2 combines with J gene TRBJ2-6; 9 nucleotides agree with TRBD1. The germline V gene encodes CDR1 SGHTA and CDR2 FQGNSA. The V segment lost 8 bases and the J segment 2 bases; nucleotides outside the gene matches: 7. CDR3 length equals 16 residues. The CDR3 region is CASGRDRVTGANVLTF. The CDR3 region has the DNA TGTGCCAGCGGCCGGGACAGGGTAACTGGGGCCAACGTCCTGACTTTC. Based on the CDR3 plus reference TRBV7-2 and TRBJ2-6, the full variable domain is GAGVSQSPSNKVTEKGKDVELRCDPISGHTALYWYRQSLGQGLEFLIYFQGNSAPDKSGLPSDRFSAERTGGSVSTLTIQRTQQEDSAVYLCASGRDRVTGANVLTFGAGSRLTVL.

J is TRBJ2-5 and V is TRBV18; D is possibly TRBD1 (6 bases). V was clipped by 4 bases and J by 0 bases, with 18 bases between them. The CDR3 loop spans 17 amino acids. The germline V gene has CDR1 KGHSH and CDR2 LQKENI. The CDR3 is CASSLNIVGGHQETQYF. Written as DNA, the CDR3 is TGTGCCAGCTCACTCAATATCGTAGGGGGACACCAAGAGACCCAGTACTTC.

This chain connects TRBV28 to TRBJ1-2, with 9 nucleotides matching TRBD1. Germline V lookup: CDR1 MDHEN, CDR2 SYDVKM. V was pared by 5 bases and J by 2 bases, with 6 bases of the junction left unmatched. This CDR3 is 15 amino acids long. The CDR3, as DNA: TGTGCCAGCAGTCCGGGGACAGGGTGGAACTATGGCTACACCTTC. Its translation: CASSPGTGWNYGYTF.

The rearrangement joins TRBV7-8 to TRBJ2-3, with TRBD2 identical over 16 bases. Per germline, CDR1 SGHVS and CDR2 FQNEAQ. This CDR3 is 16 amino acids long. V dropped 5 bases and J dropped 6; count of bases not matched to a gene: 5. The CDR3 bases are TGTGCCAGCAGCCCGGGACTAGCGGGGGGGCCCGATACGCAGTATTTT. It is translated as CASSPGLAGGPDTQYF.

The sample holds a few counts of this clone. V usage is TRBV6-5 and J usage is TRBJ1-1, with D tentatively TRBD1 (5 bases). Germline-derived CDR1 and CDR2 are MNHEY and SVGAGI. Trimming left V 2 bases short and J 5 bases short, with 15 bases between. This CDR3 region has 15 residues. The CDR3, as DNA: TGTGCCAGCAGTTACCTCGGGGGGGGAGGAACTGAAGCTTTCTTT. Translation: CASSYLGGGGTEAFF.

The chain carries TRBV19 and TRBJ1-1, with TRBD1 matching over 8 bases. V shed 6 bases and J 3 bases; nucleotides not matched to a gene: 3. Germline CDR1 LNHDA, CDR2 SQIVND (reference sequence). The CDR3 length is 13 residues. This CDR3 is CASRLTGDTEAFF. Here the CDR3 DNA reads TGTGCCAGTAGATTGACAGGGGACACTGAAGCTTTCTTT.

The table lists this clone with a count of one. This rearrangement joins TRBV20-1 to TRBJ2-3; the D gene could be TRBD1 or TRBD2 (6 bases each). The germline V and J ends were trimmed by 3 bases and 4 bases, with 17 bases remaining between them. Germline V gives CDR1 DFQATT, CDR2 SNEGSKA (reference sequence). The CDR3 contains 15 residues. CDR3 amino acids: CSASSGQQQADTQYF. Here the CDR3 DNA reads TGCAGTGCTAGTAGCGGACAGCAGCAGGCAGATACGCAGTATTTT.

This chain uses TRBV5-1 with TRBJ2-5, with D maybe TRBD2 (6 bases). Trimming removed 2 bases at V and 4 bases at J, with 15 bases between. Germline loops: CDR1 SGHRS, CDR2 YFSETQ. The CDR3 is 15 residues long. The CDR3 protein is CASSFDPGVPETQYF. The CDR3 DNA follows: TGCGCCAGCAGCTTTGATCCGGGAGTCCCAGAGACCCAGTACTTC.

The chain links TRBV6-5 to TRBJ1-2; TRBD1 matches 8 bases. V lost 0 bases and J lost 6; bases outside the gene matches: 3. Germline assignment: CDR1 MNHEY and CDR2 SVGAGI. The CDR3 has 14 amino acids. The chain's CDR3 is CASSYSQGGNGYTF. The CDR3 DNA reads as TGTGCCAGCAGTTACTCACAGGGGGGGAATGGCTACACCTTC.

The rearrangement joins TRBV30 to TRBJ2-3, with 13 bases that match TRBD2. The trim removed 5 bases at V and 0 bases at J, leaving 5 bases unmatched. Germline assignment: CDR1 GTSNPN and CDR2 SVGIG (reference sequence). The CDR3 length is 16 residues. The CDR3 DNA is TGTGCCTGGGGGACTAGCGGGGCACCTAGCACAGATACGCAGTATTTT. Translation gives CAWGTSGAPSTDTQYF.

This clone was observed a single time. The V and J genes are TRBV9 and TRBJ1-2; 8 bases are shared with TRBD1. There are 14 residues in the CDR3. Trimming cost V 4 bases and J 8 bases; bases outside gene matches: 10. Germline assignment: CDR1 SGDLS and CDR2 YYNGEE. CDR3 DNA: TGTGCCAGCAGCCTAGGACAGGGCGCCCAAGGCTACACCTTC. Protein sequence: CASSLGQGAQGYTF.

The rearrangement joins TRBV18 to TRBJ2-7, with D unclear. This CDR3 contains 8 residues. Germline V gives CDR1 KGHSH, CDR2 LQKENI. CDR3 sequence reads: CASSPEVV. CDR3 coding DNA: TGTGCCAGCTCACCAGAAGTAGTG.

The J gene is TRBJ1-2, the V gene TRBV7-2, with a possible D match to TRBD1 (6 bases). Looked up from germline, CDR1 is SGHTA and CDR2 is FQGNSA. The CDR3 loop spans 14 amino acids. V was shortened by 7 bases and J by 8 bases, with 20 bases between the two germline ends. CDR3 in amino acids: CASNSLIGQHGYTF. DNA of the CDR3: TGTGCCAGCAACAGCTTAATCGGACAGCACGGCTACACCTTC.

The rearrangement uses TRBV28 and TRBJ1-2; TRBD1 agrees at 8 bases. Trimming took 4 bases from V and 4 from J; bases not matched to a gene: 17. The CDR3 totals 18 residues. Germline lookup yields CDR1 MDHEN and CDR2 SYDVKM. The CDR3 coding sequence is TGTGCCAGCAGTTCCGGACAGGGAATAGGATCCGGAGGCTATGGCTACACCTTC. Protein product: CASSSGQGIGSGGYGYTF.